This TCR beta chain was captured in a study of cytomegalovirus exposure and HLA in healthy donors. PCR involved 60 Vbeta and 13 Jbeta primers. Assay: immunoSEQ multiplex PCR; the TCRdb copy retains only in-frame clones and omits some. The sample holds more than 85,000 clones, under 85% seen once. Concerning this clone: Its antigen is not known.

These donors, healthy bone marrow donors, were studied. Study-level results: In an earlier analysis, most TCR beta V segments were productive about 87% or about 30% of the time. TCR beta sequences reportedly predicted most subjects' HLA-A and HLA-B alleles accurately.

The specimen was PBMCs. The TCR was taken from a woman aged 50 to 60 in good health and CMV-seropositive.

The CDR3, as DNA: TGTGCCACCAGCAGAACCCAGGACAGGGGGCGGGGAGGTCAGCCCCAGCATTTT. Translating it yields CATSRTQDRGRGGQPQHF. The V and J genes are TRBV15 and TRBJ1-5; TRBD1 matches at 11 bases. The germline CDR1 and CDR2 sequences are LNHNV and YYDKDF (reference sequence). Trimming cost V 2 bases and J 6 bases; bases outside gene matches: 12. The CDR3 contains 18 residues.